This T cell receptor beta chain derives from a study of blood T cell repertoires in COVID-19 (dated by TCRdb to the early 2020s). With respect to the entire study: Samples covering the acute and convalescent phases of COVID-19 were provided by collaborators in the United States, Italy and Spain. The prospective study material was composed of cDNA or gDNA derived from T cells, B-cell-depleted T cells, or PBMCs. Subjects who had been exposed to COVID-19, were actively infected with it, or had recovered from it provided the deeply sampled blood TCRbeta repertoires that made up the dataset. A freely available public database, intended as a resource for researchers studying the immune response to SARS-CoV-2, is where the repertoires were released. The samples were drawn from two sources: the first 160 participants of the ongoing ImmuneRACE study, and 1,000 to 1,500 subjects contributed by 6 global collaborators. Nearly every sample came with metadata listing a de-identified subject ID, COVID-19 status, age in years and sex. Where available, HLA class I and class II types were obtained from metadata supplied by the sample provider rather than from assay-based typing. Overall study results and their limits: Clinical and demographic metadata were provided uncurated, with the amount varying by source and participant.

Regarding this clone: It lacks a known antigen. Per-base qualities were not stored, and no clone one base away is much larger.

The immunoSEQ Assay, a bias-controlled multiplex PCR, was used to amplify TCRbeta CDR3 regions from genomic DNA. Turning to the authors' computational methods: Nucleated cell counts per sample were estimated from amplification of reference gene primers within the assay. To quantify the absolute abundance of each unique TCRbeta CDR3 rearrangement, sequence reads were collapsed and filtered. For each sample, productive Simpson clonality was calculated by taking the square root of Simpson's diversity index across productive rearrangements. TCRdb took this table from immuneACCESS and kept in-frame rearrangements with V and J called. Such tables lack part of the clones; where checked against another copy, unresolved V genes explain under half of the gap, and the rest is unexplained. That table furnishes V, J and clone size, whereas the DNA furnished D and trimming. The table for this sample lists 300,000 to 350,000 clones; approximately 85% of them were counted only once. The ten largest clones add up to 2.2% of the sample.

For this chain, trimming is 7 bases at the V end and 0 bases at the J end, and the number of junction bases without a gene match is 3. The CDR3 runs 13 residues from the cysteine to the phenylalanine. Just CDR3 DNA is preserved here, 39 bases in frame from base 1. Reading the germline V gene gives CDR1 SGHRS and CDR2 YFSETQ. In the prospective study, participants were roughly 18 to 100 years old, resided in 20 to 30 geographic areas of the United States, and were enrolled through a virtual design. To assign participants to cohorts, the prospective study relied on clinical history that participants themselves reported in a screening survey and a study questionnaire. ImmuneRACE Cohort 3 recovered participants were defined by two consecutive negative NP/OP PCR tests, healthcare professional clearance, or symptom resolution. Each participant in the prospective study had whole blood, serum and a nasopharyngeal or oropharyngeal swab collected by mobile phlebotomists. Additional blood draws and questionnaires over an approximately two-month period could optionally be provided by prospective study participants. Prospective study blood samples were shipped either frozen or at room temperature before DNA extraction.

The chain couples TRBV5-1 to TRBJ1-1, with 7 bases in between that match TRBD1. Sequenced sample: PBMCs or T cells enriched from blood (not recorded which). The receptor's source is a man aged 25 to 40 who had recovered from COVID-19. The CDR3 is CASSGQVNTEAFF. The DNA sequence is as follows: TGCGCCAGCTCCGGACAGGTGAACACTGAAGCTTTCTTT.